The 8 T cell receptor beta chains below come from one sample, sequenced in a study of shared clonotypes between healthy human individuals. Naivety among CD8 cells was defined by CD45RO negativity and positive CCR7 selection, thereby excluding terminally differentiated effector memory CD45RA+ cells. Profiling relied on immunoSEQ multiplex PCR, and the TCRdb table lists in-frame clones only, not all of them. The sample holds fewer than 800,000 clones, 90% to 95% seen once. Input material: naive CD8+ T cells sorted from blood. These TCRs come from a young man in good health.

The chain joins TRBV18 to TRBJ2-3; 10 positions match TRBD1. Germline V gene data show CDR1 as KGHSH and CDR2 as LQKENI. The CDR3 covers 17 residues. With 1 base clipped from V and 5 bases from J, the junction kept 9 bases outside the gene matches. DNA for the CDR3: TGTGCCAGCTCACCACGGGGCGACAGGGGGCGCGTAGATACGCAGTATTTT. Translating gives CASSPRGDRGRVDTQYF.

CDR3 DNA: TGTGCCAGCAGTCCTGGGACTAGCTGGAACACCGGGGAGCTGTTTTTT. This encodes CASSPGTSWNTGELFF. This rearrangement joins TRBV6-6 to TRBJ2-2; 9 nucleotides agree with TRBD2. Germline V gene lookup returns CDR1 MNHNY and CDR2 SVGAGI (reference sequence). V trimming: 5 bases; J trimming: 1 base; junction bases outside the gene matches: 5. This CDR3 is 16 amino acids long.

CDR3 sequence (DNA): TGTGCCAGCAGCGCATACTCAGGGGAGACCTACGAGCAGTACTTC. This encodes CASSAYSGETYEQYF. The rearrangement links TRBV9 to TRBJ2-7; a possible D gene is TRBD1 (6 bases). Trimming pared 3 bases from V and 2 bases from J, leaving 15 bases between. The CDR3 is 15 residues long. Germline V lookup: CDR1 SGDLS, CDR2 YYNGEE.

Comments on this clone: The same CDR3 is also encoded by other DNA sequences in this sample. V is TRBV27 and J is TRBJ2-7; TRBD2 aligns across 12 bases. The ends lost 3 bases at V and 3 bases at J; junction bases unmatched: 3. CDR1 MNHEY and CDR2 SMNVEV come from the germline V gene (reference sequence). There are 15 residues in the CDR3. In nucleotides, the CDR3 is TGTGCCAGCAGTTTTGGACTAGCGGGGTACTACGAGCAGTACTTC. Translation gives CASSFGLAGYYEQYF.

This chain connects TRBV4-1 to TRBJ2-1, with D maybe TRBD1 (5 bases). V gave up 1 base and J gave up 10 bases, with 11 bases separating them. This CDR3 contains 13 residues. The germline gives CDR1 MGHRA, CDR2 YSYEKL. For the CDR3, the DNA is TGCGCCAGCAGCCAAGGAAACAGGATGGAGCAGTTCTTC. Its translation: CASSQGNRMEQFF.

The chain carries TRBV9 and TRBJ2-7; 8 bases map to TRBD2. V was clipped by 0 bases and J by 5 bases; unmatched bases: 7. Germline V lookup: CDR1 SGDLS, CDR2 YYNGEE. The CDR3 length is 15 residues. In nucleotides, the CDR3 is TGTGCCAGCAGCGTAGGGGAGCGGGAGATGCACGAGCAGTACTTC. Translation: CASSVGEREMHEQYF.

This chain links TRBV27 with TRBJ2-1, with D possibly called TRBD1 or TRBD2 (6 bases each). The CDR3 has 13 amino acids. V lost 5 bases and J 10 bases, leaving 15 bases between the germline ends. Germline V gene sequence: CDR1 MNHEY, CDR2 SMNVEV (reference sequence). The CDR3, as DNA: TGTGCCAGCAGTCCTGGGGGGCTTCGCGAGCAGTTCTTC. It encodes CASSPGGLREQFF.

The chain is built from TRBV6-5 and TRBJ1-4; TRBD1 aligns across 8 bases. This CDR3 is built from 15 residues. Unmatched junction bases numbered 8, after V lost 6 bases and J lost 5 bases. Germline assignment: CDR1 MNHEY and CDR2 SVGAGI. The CDR3 reads CASSVTTGENEKLFF. CDR3 nucleotides: TGTGCCAGCAGCGTTACGACAGGGGAGAATGAAAAACTGTTTTTT.